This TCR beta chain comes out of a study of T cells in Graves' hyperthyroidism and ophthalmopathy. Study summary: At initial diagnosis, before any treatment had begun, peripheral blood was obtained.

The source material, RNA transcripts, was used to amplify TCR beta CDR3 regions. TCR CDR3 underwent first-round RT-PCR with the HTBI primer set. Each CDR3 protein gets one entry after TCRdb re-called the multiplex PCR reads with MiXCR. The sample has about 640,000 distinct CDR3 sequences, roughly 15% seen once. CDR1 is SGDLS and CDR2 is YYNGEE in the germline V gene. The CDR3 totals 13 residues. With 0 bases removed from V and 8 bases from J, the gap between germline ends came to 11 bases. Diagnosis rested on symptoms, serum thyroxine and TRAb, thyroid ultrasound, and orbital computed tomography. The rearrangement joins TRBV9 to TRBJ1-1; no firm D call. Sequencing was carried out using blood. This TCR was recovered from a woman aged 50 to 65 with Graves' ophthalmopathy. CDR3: CASSVEKGSEAFF. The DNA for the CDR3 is TGTGCCAGCAGCGTAGAAAAGGGTTCCGAAGCTTTCTTT.